These 16 T cell receptor beta chains came from one sample sequenced in a study of patients and donors after allogeneic stem cell transplantation. TCRdb re-called the RT-PCR reads through MiXCR, storing one row per CDR3 protein. The table shows roughly 940,000 distinct CDR3 sequences, with about a sixth occurring only once. Sequencing was done on a sample of blood, either unsorted or a sorted T cell fraction (not recorded which). These receptors were taken from a human donor who was either an allogeneic HSCT recipient or a stem cell or donor lymphocyte infusion donor (not recorded which). It is not recorded whose cells these are; they may come from a transplant donor.

V gene TRBV5-1 combines with J gene TRBJ2-1; 10 bases are shared with TRBD1. V lost 4 bases, J lost 8 bases, and 9 bases stayed unmatched. CDR1 is SGHRS and CDR2 is YFSETQ in the germline V gene. The CDR3 is 15 residues long. The CDR3 DNA sequence: TGCGCCAGCAGCCTCTCGACAGGGGGCGCGGATGAGCAGTTCTTC. It codes for CASSLSTGGADEQFF.

The rearrangement joins TRBV12-5 to TRBJ2-5; 10 bases align to TRBD2. The CDR3 loop spans 17 amino acids. Germline V lookup: CDR1 LGHNT, CDR2 FRNRAP. Trimming at V came to 3 bases and at J to 1 base, leaving 8 bases not matched to a gene. CDR3 sequence: CASGFSRTSGFQETQYF. CDR3 nucleotide sequence: TGTGCTAGTGGTTTCTCCCGGACTAGCGGATTCCAAGAGACCCAGTACTTC.

The J gene is TRBJ2-1, the V gene TRBV29-1; D not resolved. V was pared by 7 bases and J by 6 bases, with 7 bases between. This CDR3 spans 10 amino acids. Germline V CDR1 and CDR2: SQVTM, ANQGSEA. CDR3 region: CSAASNEQFF. The CDR3 DNA sequence: TGCAGCGCGGCTAGCAATGAGCAGTTCTTC.

This clonotype occurred a few times. The genes are TRBV28 and TRBJ1-5; D is uncertain. Germline V CDR1 and CDR2: MDHEN, SYDVKM. V was clipped by 4 bases and J by 5 bases, with 12 bases between them. The CDR3 is 14 residues long. CDR3 sequence reads: CASSSPIRDQPQHF. CDR3 DNA: TGTGCCAGCAGTTCACCCATACGAGATCAGCCCCAGCATTTT.

The genes are TRBV20-1 and TRBJ2-2; the D gene is possibly TRBD2 (6 bases). Germline CDR1 and CDR2: DFQATT and SNEGSKA (reference sequence). CDR3 length: 14 amino acids. Trimming took off 1 base at V and 2 bases at J, with 8 bases between the two ends. For the CDR3, the DNA is TGCAGTGCTAGAGCCGGGAGTAACACCGGGGAGCTGTTTTTT. This sequence encodes CSARAGSNTGELFF.

This clonotype was counted a few times. V is TRBV5-6 and J is TRBJ2-7; D not resolved. Trimming removed 3 bases from V and 2 bases from J, with 18 bases in between. Germline-derived CDR1 and CDR2 are SGHDT and YYEEEE. This CDR3 region has 16 residues. The CDR3 reads CASSWTGAGTPYEQYF. CDR3 nucleotide sequence: TGTGCCAGCAGCTGGACGGGCGCAGGAACACCCTACGAGCAGTACTTC.

This clonotype was seen a few times. The chain recombines TRBV12-3 or TRBV12-4 with TRBJ2-2; 10 positions match TRBD1. The trim removed 7 bases at V and 5 bases at J, leaving 13 bases unmatched. CDR3 length: 17 amino acids. CDR3 region: CASIGTGVVLLTGELFF. The CDR3 bases are TGTGCCAGCATTGGGACAGGGGTTGTTTTGTTGACCGGGGAGCTGTTTTTT.

The chain carries TRBV5-1 and TRBJ1-1; D call uncertain. The germline CDR1 and CDR2 sequences are SGHRS and YFSETQ. V lost 5 bases and J 1 base, leaving 9 bases between the germline ends. The CDR3 sequence is 13 residues long. The CDR3 nucleotides are TGCGCCAGCAGTTATAACAGGAACACTGAAGCTTTCTTT. Translating gives CASSYNRNTEAFF.

The chain is built from TRBV12-3 or TRBV12-4 and TRBJ1-6, with 11 bases matching TRBD1. V shed 0 bases, J shed 11 bases, and the junction held 3 bases outside the gene matches. This CDR3 region has 15 residues. The CDR3 nucleotides read TGTGCCAGCAGTTTAGCTGGGACAGGGGGTCCACCCCTCCACTTT. Its protein is CASSLAGTGGPPLHF.

In this sample, this clonotype turned up a few times. This rearrangement joins TRBV12-3 or TRBV12-4 to TRBJ1-2, with 8 bases matching TRBD1. The CDR3 loop spans 17 amino acids. V trimming: 1 base; J trimming: 8 bases; junction bases outside the gene matches: 15. The CDR3 region has the DNA TGTGCCAGCAGTTTAGAAGTCGGGCAGGGGGCTTTGGAGGGCTACACCTTC. Translating gives CASSLEVGQGALEGYTF.

The V call is TRBV20-1, the J call TRBJ2-3; 13 nucleotides agree with TRBD2. Looked up from germline, CDR1 is DFQATT and CDR2 is SNEGSKA (reference sequence). The CDR3 extends over 13 amino acids. The CDR3: CSKTSGGTDTQYF. In DNA form, the CDR3 reads TGCAGCAAGACTAGCGGGGGGACAGATACGCAGTATTTT.

This clonotype was recorded many times. This chain uses TRBV25-1 with TRBJ2-1; the D is unclear. V was cut by 0 bases and J by 4 bases, with 13 bases left in between. Germline V gives CDR1 MGHDK, CDR2 SYGVNS. The CDR3 consists of 16 residues. The CDR3, as DNA: TGTGCCAGCAGTGAATATAAAGGTCGCACTTACAATGAGCAGTTCTTC. Residues: CASSEYKGRTYNEQFF.

This clonotype was observed a handful of times. V is TRBV5-1 and J is TRBJ2-1; D not resolved. V lost 0 bases, J lost 2 bases, and 15 bases lay in between. The CDR3 extends over 17 amino acids. CDR1 and CDR2 from the germline V gene are SGHRS and YFSETQ. The CDR3 DNA follows: TGCGCCAGCAGCTTGGGAGGTACCTATGGTACCTACAATGAGCAGTTCTTC. Translation gives CASSLGGTYGTYNEQFF.

There are a few counts of this clonotype. The chain combines TRBV27 with TRBJ2-7; D is possibly TRBD2 (6 bases). V dropped 6 bases and J dropped 6 bases, with 18 bases sitting between them. The CDR3 consists of 14 residues. Germline V lookup: CDR1 MNHEY, CDR2 SMNVEV (reference sequence). The CDR3 loop is CASRPNAGLSEQYF. The DNA for the CDR3 is TGTGCCAGCAGACCCAACGCGGGACTGAGCGAGCAGTACTTC.

This clonotype was detected a few times. This chain uses TRBV27 with TRBJ2-2, with D maybe TRBD2 (7 bases). Germline CDR1 MNHEY, CDR2 SMNVEV (reference sequence). The CDR3 runs 16 residues. V lost 0 bases and J 7 bases, leaving 15 bases between the germline ends. The CDR3 DNA reads as TGTGCCAGCAGTTTATCGGGGGGGCTAGTTAGCGGGGAGCTGTTTTTT. Its translation: CASSLSGGLVSGELFF.

Only one count was recorded for this clonotype. The rearrangement uses TRBV5-4 and TRBJ2-1; TRBD1 or TRBD2 may be the D gene (5 bases each). There are 19 residues in the CDR3. Trimming stripped 0 bases from V and 3 bases from J, with 22 bases between. Germline V gene data show CDR1 as SGHNT and CDR2 as YYREEE (reference sequence). The DNA for the CDR3 is TGTGCCAGCAGCTTGGTCCCCCCGAACACGAGGGGATTCTACAATGAGCAGTTCTTC. It encodes CASSLVPPNTRGFYNEQFF.